The T cell receptor (beta chain) under discussion was sequenced for a study of vaccination and CD4 T cells after COVID-19. Germline CDR1 WNHNN, CDR2 SYGVQD (reference sequence). There are 15 residues in the CDR3. Trimming took 6 bases from V and 0 from J, leaving 12 bases between them. Notes on this clonotype: The antigen is not known.

The Oncomine TCR Beta short-read assay was applied to DNA of cultured CD4+ T cells. A single record per CDR3 protein comes from TCRdb applying MiXCR to the PCR reads. Of about 16,000 distinct CDR3 sequences listed, about 56% were seen once; the top ten hold approximately 19%. As to treatment: roughly 11-day PBMC culture with coronavirus spike peptide pools or control peptides (ViraFEST assay). The J gene is TRBJ1-5, the V gene TRBV10-1; no firm D call. The sequencing used CD4+ T cells from blood, cultured in vitro, collected before SARS-CoV-2 vaccination. The sequence was collected from a human donor who had recovered from COVID-19. CDR3 DNA: TGCGCCAGCAGGGGAGGCTCTAATAGCAATCAGCCCCAGCATTTT. Protein: CASRGGSNSNQPQHF.